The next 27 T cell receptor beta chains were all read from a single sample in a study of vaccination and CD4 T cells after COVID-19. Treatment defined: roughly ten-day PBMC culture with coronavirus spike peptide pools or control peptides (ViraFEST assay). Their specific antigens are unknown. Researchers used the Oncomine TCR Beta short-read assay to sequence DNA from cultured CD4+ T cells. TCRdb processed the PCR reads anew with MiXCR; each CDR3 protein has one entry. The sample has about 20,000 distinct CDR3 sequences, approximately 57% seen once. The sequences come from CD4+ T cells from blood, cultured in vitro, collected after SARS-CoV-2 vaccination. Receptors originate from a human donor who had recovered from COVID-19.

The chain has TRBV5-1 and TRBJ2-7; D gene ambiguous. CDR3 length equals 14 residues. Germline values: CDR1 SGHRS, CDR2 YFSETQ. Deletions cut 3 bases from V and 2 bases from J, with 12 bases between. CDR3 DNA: TGCGCCAGCAGCTCCTCCCAGTCCGCCTACGAGCAGTACTTC. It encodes CASSSSQSAYEQYF.

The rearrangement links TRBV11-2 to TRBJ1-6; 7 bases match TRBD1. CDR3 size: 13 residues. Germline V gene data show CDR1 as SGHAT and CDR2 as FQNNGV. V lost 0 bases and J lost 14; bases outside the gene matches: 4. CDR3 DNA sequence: TGTGCCAGCAGCTTAGAAACAGGGGAAACCCTCCACTTT. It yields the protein CASSLETGETLHF.

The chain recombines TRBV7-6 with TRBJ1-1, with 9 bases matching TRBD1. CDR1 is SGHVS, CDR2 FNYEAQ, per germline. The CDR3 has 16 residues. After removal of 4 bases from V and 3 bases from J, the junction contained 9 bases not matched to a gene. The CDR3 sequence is CASSSLTGTGHTEAFF. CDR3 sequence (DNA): TGTGCCAGCAGCTCGCTAACCGGGACAGGGCACACTGAAGCTTTCTTT.

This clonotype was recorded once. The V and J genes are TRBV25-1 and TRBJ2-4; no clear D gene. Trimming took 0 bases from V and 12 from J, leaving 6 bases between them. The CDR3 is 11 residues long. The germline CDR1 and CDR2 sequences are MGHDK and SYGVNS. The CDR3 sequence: CASSEYMNQYF. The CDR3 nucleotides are TGTGCCAGCAGTGAATACATGAATCAGTACTTC.

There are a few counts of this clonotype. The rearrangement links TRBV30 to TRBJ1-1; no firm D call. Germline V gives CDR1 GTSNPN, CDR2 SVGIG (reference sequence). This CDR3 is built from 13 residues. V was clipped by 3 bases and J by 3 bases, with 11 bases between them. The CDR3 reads CAWRIRSDTEAFF. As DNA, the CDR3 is TGTGCCTGGAGAATCAGGTCTGACACTGAAGCTTTCTTT. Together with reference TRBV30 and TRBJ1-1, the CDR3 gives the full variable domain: SQTIHQWPATLVQPVGSPLSLECTVEGTSNPNLYWYRQAAGRGLQLLFYSVGIGQISSEVPQNLSASRPQDRQFILSSKKLLLSDSGFYLCAWRIRSDTEAFFGQGTRLTVV.

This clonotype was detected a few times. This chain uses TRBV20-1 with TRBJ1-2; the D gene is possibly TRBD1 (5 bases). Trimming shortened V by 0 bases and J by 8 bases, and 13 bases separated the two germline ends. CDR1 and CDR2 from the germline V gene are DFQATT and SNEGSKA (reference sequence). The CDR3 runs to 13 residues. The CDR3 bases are TGCAGTGCTAGAGAGCTCGGGGGAAACGGCTACACCTTC. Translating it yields CSARELGGNGYTF.

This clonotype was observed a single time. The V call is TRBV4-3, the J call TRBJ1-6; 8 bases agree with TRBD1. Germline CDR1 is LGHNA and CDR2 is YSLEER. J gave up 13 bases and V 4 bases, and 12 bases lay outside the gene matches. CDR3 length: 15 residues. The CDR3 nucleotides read TGCGCCAGCAGCCGAGCCGGGACAGGCGATATTCCCCTCCACTTT. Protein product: CASSRAGTGDIPLHF.

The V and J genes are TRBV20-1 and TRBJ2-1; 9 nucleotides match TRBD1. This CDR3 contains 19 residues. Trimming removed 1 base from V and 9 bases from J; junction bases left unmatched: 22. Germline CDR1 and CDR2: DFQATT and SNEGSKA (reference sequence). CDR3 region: CSARVVGITRTGDEGEQFF. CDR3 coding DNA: TGCAGTGCTAGAGTCGTCGGGATAACCAGGACAGGGGATGAGGGTGAGCAGTTCTTC.

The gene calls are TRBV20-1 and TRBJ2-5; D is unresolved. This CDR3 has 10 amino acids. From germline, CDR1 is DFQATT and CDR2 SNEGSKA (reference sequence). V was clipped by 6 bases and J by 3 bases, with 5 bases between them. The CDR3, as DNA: TGCAGTGCATGGAAAGAGACCCAGTACTTC. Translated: CSAWKETQYF.

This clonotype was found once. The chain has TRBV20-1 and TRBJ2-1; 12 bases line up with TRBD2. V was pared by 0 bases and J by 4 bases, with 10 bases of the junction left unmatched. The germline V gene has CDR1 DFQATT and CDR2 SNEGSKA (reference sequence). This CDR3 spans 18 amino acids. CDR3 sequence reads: CSARELILAGGPYNEQFF. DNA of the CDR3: TGCAGTGCTAGAGAATTGATACTAGCGGGGGGCCCTTACAATGAGCAGTTCTTC.

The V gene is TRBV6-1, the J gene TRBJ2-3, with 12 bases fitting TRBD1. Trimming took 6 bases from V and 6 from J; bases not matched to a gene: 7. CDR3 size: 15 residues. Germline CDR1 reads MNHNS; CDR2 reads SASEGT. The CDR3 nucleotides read TGTGCCAGCAGATCCGGGACAGGGGGCAGGGATACGCAGTATTTT. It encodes CASRSGTGGRDTQYF.

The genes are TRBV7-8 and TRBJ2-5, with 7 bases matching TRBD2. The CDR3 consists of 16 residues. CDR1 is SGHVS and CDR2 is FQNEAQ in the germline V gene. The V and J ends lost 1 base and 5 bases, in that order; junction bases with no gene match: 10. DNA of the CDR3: TGTGCCAGCAGCTTAGGAATCCCTAGCGGCGGGGAGACCCAGTACTTC. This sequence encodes CASSLGIPSGGETQYF. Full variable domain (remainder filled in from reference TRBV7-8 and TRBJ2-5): GAGVSQSPRYKVAKRGQDVALRCDPISGHVSLFWYQQALGQGPEFLTYFQNEAQLDKSGLPSDRFFAERPEGSVSTLKIQRTQQEDSAVYLCASSLGIPSGGETQYFGPGTRLLVL.

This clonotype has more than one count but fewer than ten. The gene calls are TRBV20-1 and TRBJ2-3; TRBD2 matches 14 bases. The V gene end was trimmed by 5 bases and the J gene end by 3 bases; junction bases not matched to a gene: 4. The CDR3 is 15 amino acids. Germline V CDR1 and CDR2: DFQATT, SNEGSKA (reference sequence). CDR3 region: CSAHGLAGGTDTQYF. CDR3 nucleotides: TGCAGTGCTCACGGACTAGCGGGGGGAACAGATACGCAGTATTTT.

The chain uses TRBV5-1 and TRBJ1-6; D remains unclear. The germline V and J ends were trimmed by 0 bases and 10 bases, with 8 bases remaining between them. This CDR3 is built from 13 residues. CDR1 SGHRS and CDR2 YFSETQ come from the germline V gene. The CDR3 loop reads CASSLGATSPLHF. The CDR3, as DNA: TGCGCCAGCAGCTTGGGGGCGACCTCACCCCTCCACTTT. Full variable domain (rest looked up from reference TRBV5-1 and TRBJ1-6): KAGVTQTPRYLIKTRGQQVTLSCSPISGHRSVSWYQQTPGQGLQFLFEYFSETQRNKGNFPGRFSGRQFSNSRSEMNVSTLELGDSALYLCASSLGATSPLHFGNGTRLTVT.

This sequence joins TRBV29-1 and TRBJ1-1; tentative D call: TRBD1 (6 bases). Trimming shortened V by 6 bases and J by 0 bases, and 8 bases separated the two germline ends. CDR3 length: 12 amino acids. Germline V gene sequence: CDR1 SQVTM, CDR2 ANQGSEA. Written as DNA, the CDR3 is TGCAGCGTACAGGGAATGAACACTGAAGCTTTCTTT. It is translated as CSVQGMNTEAFF.

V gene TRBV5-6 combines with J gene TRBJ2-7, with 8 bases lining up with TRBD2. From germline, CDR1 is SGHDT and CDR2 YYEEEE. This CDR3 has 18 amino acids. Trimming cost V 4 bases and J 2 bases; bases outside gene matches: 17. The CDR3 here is CASSGTRTGTRATYEQYF. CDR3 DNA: TGTGCCAGCAGCGGCACCCGCACCGGGACTAGAGCAACCTACGAGCAGTACTTC.

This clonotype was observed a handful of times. CDR3 bases: TGTGCCTCCGAGGACAGGGTCGGCTACACCTTC. This sequence encodes CASEDRVGYTF. The chain couples TRBV19 to TRBJ1-2, with TRBD1 identical over 8 bases. This CDR3 comprises 11 residues. The trim removed 11 bases at V and 8 bases at J, leaving 7 bases unmatched. In germline, CDR1 is LNHDA, CDR2 SQIVND (reference sequence).

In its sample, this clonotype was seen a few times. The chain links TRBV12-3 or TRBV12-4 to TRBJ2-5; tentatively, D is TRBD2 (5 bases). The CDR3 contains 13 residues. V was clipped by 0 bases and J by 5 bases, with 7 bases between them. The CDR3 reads CASSLAGVETQYF. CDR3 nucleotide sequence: TGTGCCAGCAGTTTAGCCGGGGTGGAGACCCAGTACTTC.

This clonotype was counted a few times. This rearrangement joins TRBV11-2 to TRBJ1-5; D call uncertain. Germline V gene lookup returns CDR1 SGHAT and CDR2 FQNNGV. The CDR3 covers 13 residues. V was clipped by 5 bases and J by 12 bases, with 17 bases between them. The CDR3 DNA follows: TGTGCCAGCAGCCTCGAGTGGACGGGCCTCCAGCATTTT. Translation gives CASSLEWTGLQHF. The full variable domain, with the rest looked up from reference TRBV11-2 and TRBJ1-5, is EAGVAQSPRYKIIEKRQSVAFWCNPISGHATLYWYQQILGQGPKLLIQFQNNGVVDDSQLPKDRFSAERLKGVDSTLKIQPAKLEDSAVYLCASSLEWTGLQHFGDGTRLSIL.

The CDR3 reads CASSYRDSDGYTF. The CDR3 nucleotides are TGTGCCAGCAGTTACCGGGACAGTGATGGCTACACCTTC. The chain uses TRBV6-5 and TRBJ1-2; 7 nucleotides match TRBD1. V shed 2 bases and J 6 bases; nucleotides not matched to a gene: 3. The CDR3 extends over 13 amino acids. CDR1 MNHEY and CDR2 SVGAGI come from the germline V gene.

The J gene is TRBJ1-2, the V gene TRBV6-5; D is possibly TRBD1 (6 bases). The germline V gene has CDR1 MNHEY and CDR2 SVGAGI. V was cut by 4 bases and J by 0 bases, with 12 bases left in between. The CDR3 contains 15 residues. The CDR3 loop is CASSWSKGANYGYTF. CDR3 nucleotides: TGTGCCAGCAGTTGGAGTAAGGGGGCTAACTATGGCTACACCTTC.

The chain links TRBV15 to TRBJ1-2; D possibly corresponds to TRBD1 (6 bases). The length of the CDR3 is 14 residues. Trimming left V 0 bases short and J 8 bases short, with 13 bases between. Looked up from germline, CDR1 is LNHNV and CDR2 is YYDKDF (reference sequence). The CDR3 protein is CATSRERGAGGYTF. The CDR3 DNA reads TGTGCCACCAGCAGAGAGCGGGGGGCAGGCGGCTACACCTTC.

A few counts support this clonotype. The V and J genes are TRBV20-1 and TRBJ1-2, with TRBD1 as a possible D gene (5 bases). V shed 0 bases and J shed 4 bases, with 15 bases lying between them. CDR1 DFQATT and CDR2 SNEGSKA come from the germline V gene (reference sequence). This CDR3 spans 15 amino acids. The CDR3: CSARDSWGKGYGYTF. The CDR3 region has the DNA TGCAGTGCTAGAGATTCGTGGGGGAAGGGCTATGGCTACACCTTC.

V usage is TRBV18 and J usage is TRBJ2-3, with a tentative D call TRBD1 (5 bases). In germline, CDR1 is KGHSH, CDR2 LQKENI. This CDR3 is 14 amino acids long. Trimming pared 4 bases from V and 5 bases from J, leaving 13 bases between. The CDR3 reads CASSLIGAEDTQYF. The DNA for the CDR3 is TGTGCCAGCTCACTTATTGGGGCTGAAGATACGCAGTATTTT.

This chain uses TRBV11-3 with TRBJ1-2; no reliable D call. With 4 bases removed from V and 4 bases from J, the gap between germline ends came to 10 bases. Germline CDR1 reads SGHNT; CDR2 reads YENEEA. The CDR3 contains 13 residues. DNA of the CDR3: TGTGCCAGCAGCTCCCGGGCTGGCTATGGCTACACCTTC. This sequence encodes CASSSRAGYGYTF.

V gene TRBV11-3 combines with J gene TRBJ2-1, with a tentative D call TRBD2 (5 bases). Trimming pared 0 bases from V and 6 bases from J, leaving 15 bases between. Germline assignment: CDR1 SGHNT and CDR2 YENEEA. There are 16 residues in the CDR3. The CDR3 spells CASSLDLRPGSNEQFF. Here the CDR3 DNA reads TGTGCCAGCAGCTTAGATTTACGCCCGGGATCCAATGAGCAGTTCTTC.

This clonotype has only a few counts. CDR3 in amino acids: CASSMGAGTQYF. For the CDR3, the DNA is TGTGCCAGTAGTATGGGGGCTGGGACGCAGTATTTT. This chain connects TRBV19 to TRBJ2-3; D may be TRBD1 (6 bases). The V and J ends lost 3 bases and 9 bases respectively, with 10 bases between them. Germline loops: CDR1 LNHDA, CDR2 SQIVND (reference sequence). The CDR3 covers 12 residues.